This entry lists 32 T cell receptor beta chains sequenced from one sample in a study of CD8+CD57+ T cells in acquired aplastic anemia. Genomic DNA acted as the template from which TCR beta VDJ combination and CDR3 sequence profiling were carried out. One entry per CDR3 protein results from TCRdb running MiXCR on the reads. The top ten clones hold less than 0.85% of a sample with a few hundred thousand distinct CDR3 sequences, about a third of them seen once. Sequencing was done on patients that had shown CD8+CD57+ cell expansion by flow cytometry. The sequenced material came from sorted CD4+, CD8+, or CD8+CD57+ T cells (not recorded which) from PBMCs. All receptors derive from a human donor with aplastic anemia.

This rearrangement joins TRBV5-1 to TRBJ2-1; 9 nucleotides line up with TRBD1. With 8 bases clipped from V and 8 bases from J, the junction kept 14 bases outside the gene matches. The CDR3 loop spans 15 amino acids. Per the germline V gene, CDR1 is SGHRS and CDR2 is YFSETQ. CDR3 nucleotide sequence: TGCGCCAGTAAAGACGGGACAGGGTGGAACGATGAGCAGTTCTTC. Translated: CASKDGTGWNDEQFF.

The V call is TRBV5-1, the J call TRBJ2-7; the match to TRBD1 covers 11 bases. J lost 4 bases, V lost 7 bases, and 13 bases had no gene match. The CDR3 sequence is 16 residues long. Per germline, CDR1 SGHRS and CDR2 YFSETQ. The CDR3 DNA is TGCGCCAGCGCACCTTACACCGGGACAGGGGGTTACGAGCAGTACTTC. This gives the protein CASAPYTGTGGYEQYF.

In its sample, this clonotype was seen many times. The chain combines TRBV6-1 with TRBJ1-6, with 8 bases lining up with TRBD1. V lost 6 bases to trimming and J lost 7 bases; unmatched junction nucleotides: 5. The CDR3 is 14 residues long. Germline V lookup: CDR1 MNHNS, CDR2 SASEGT. CDR3 DNA sequence: TGTGCCAGCAGCAACCGGGACAGGAATTCACCCCTCCACTTT. Amino acid sequence: CASSNRDRNSPLHF.

The rearrangement uses TRBV10-3 and TRBJ2-3; no clear D. CDR1 and CDR2 (germline): ENHRY, SYGVKD. Trimming took off 5 bases at V and 2 bases at J, with 17 bases between the two ends. CDR3 length equals 16 residues. In nucleotides, the CDR3 is TGTGCCATCAGTCGGCCGGCGGATACGTTCACAGATACGCAGTATTTT. Its protein is CAISRPADTFTDTQYF.

This clonotype has a handful of counts. As DNA, the CDR3 is TGTGCCAGCAGCCCCAGACACTCCTACGAGCAGTACTTC. Translation: CASSPRHSYEQYF. V is TRBV13 and J is TRBJ2-7; D call uncertain. CDR3 length equals 13 residues. CDR1 and CDR2 from the germline V gene are PRHDT and FYEKMQ (reference sequence). Deletions cut 5 bases from V and 0 bases from J, with 8 bases between.

This clonotype was detected ten times or more. The chain combines TRBV2 with TRBJ1-4; D is uncertain. Germline assignment: CDR1 SNHLY and CDR2 FYNNEI. The CDR3 covers 12 residues. Trimming took off 4 bases at V and 13 bases at J, with 13 bases between the two ends. The CDR3 protein is CASSVARAVLFF. The CDR3 DNA reads as TGTGCCAGCAGTGTAGCACGAGCGGTACTGTTTTTT.

The chain links TRBV5-1 to TRBJ2-7, with 8 bases matching TRBD2. This CDR3 has 14 residues. Germline CDR1 SGHRS, CDR2 YFSETQ. V lost 4 bases and J lost 5; bases outside the gene matches: 8. The CDR3 bases are TGCGCCAGCAGCATCCGGACTAGCTTCGACGAGCAGTACTTC. This encodes CASSIRTSFDEQYF.

In regard to this clonotype: Possible read error: a much larger clone is one base away. The chain carries TRBV2 and TRBJ2-7; 9 positions match TRBD1. Germline CDR1 reads SNHLY; CDR2 reads FYNNEI. The J segment lost 5 bases and the V segment lost 6 bases, leaving 5 bases of the junction unmatched. The CDR3 is 13 residues long. CDR3 amino acids: CASRGQGFDEQYF. CDR3 DNA: TGTGCCAGCAGGGGACAGGGATTCGACGAGCAGTACTTC.

With regard to this clonotype: The CDR3 does not end in the conserved phenylalanine or tryptophan, so this is likely a read error. J is TRBJ2-2 and V is TRBV12-3 or TRBV12-4; TRBD1 aligns across 9 bases. The CDR3 totals 15 residues. V lost 5 bases to trimming and J lost 7 bases; unmatched junction nucleotides: 8. CDR3 sequence (DNA): TGTGCCAGCAGTGCAGGGACAGGGTGGGGCGGGGAGCTGTTTCTT. Its translation is CASSAGTGWGGELFL.

This clonotype was picked up a small number of times. The genes are TRBV2 and TRBJ2-7; 10 bases map to TRBD2. The germline gives CDR1 SNHLY, CDR2 FYNNEI. V lost 1 base to trimming and J lost 3 bases; unmatched junction nucleotides: 6. The CDR3 is made up of 16 amino acids. CDR3 residues: CASSEDSGGGNYEQYF. The CDR3 DNA is TGTGCCAGCAGTGAAGACAGCGGGGGGGGAAACTACGAGCAGTACTTC.

This clonotype was counted between two and nine times. The chain has TRBV11-1 and TRBJ2-7; D possibly corresponds to TRBD2 (6 bases). This CDR3 is built from 17 residues. The germline CDR1 and CDR2 sequences are SGHAT and FQDESV (reference sequence). Trimming took 4 bases from V and 5 from J, leaving 24 bases between them. The CDR3, as DNA: TGTGCCAGCAGCTCAGAGGCCAACAGGTTTTTAGCGGACGAGCAGTACTTC. Translated: CASSSEANRFLADEQYF. Supplemented by reference TRBV11-1 and TRBJ2-7, the full variable domain reads EAEVAQSPRYKITEKSQAVAFWCDPISGHATLYWYRQILGQGPELLVQFQDESVVDDSQLPKDRFSAERLKGVDSTLKIQPAELGDSAMYLCASSSEANRFLADEQYFGPGTRLTVT.

Here the CDR3 reads CASSPRGKDSNPHQTQYF. The CDR3 DNA is TGTGCCAGCAGCCCCCGGGGGAAGGACAGCAATCCCCACCAGACCCAGTACTTC. V and J are TRBV11-1 and TRBJ2-5; D might be TRBD1 or TRBD2, each matching 6 bases. Germline values: CDR1 SGHAT, CDR2 FQDESV (reference sequence). The CDR3 extends over 18 amino acids. Between the trimmed V and J ends, which lost 5 bases and 6 bases, there was a span of 28 bases. The full variable domain, its missing parts supplied by reference TRBV11-1 and TRBJ2-5, is EAEVAQSPRYKITEKSQAVAFWCDPISGHATLYWYRQILGQGPELLVQFQDESVVDDSQLPKDRFSAERLKGVDSTLKIQPAELGDSAMYLCASSPRGKDSNPHQTQYFGPGTRLLVL.

The rearrangement uses TRBV6-1 and TRBJ1-6; weak D call: TRBD1 (5 bases). In germline, CDR1 is MNHNS, CDR2 SASEGT. V dropped 2 bases and J dropped 10 bases, with 15 bases sitting between them. The CDR3 is made up of 15 amino acids. As DNA, the CDR3 is TGTGCCAGCAGTGAACCCGGGACGGGGATCTCACCCCTCCACTTT. It yields the protein CASSEPGTGISPLHF.

The CDR3 protein is CASSFIRPGQGSYEQYF. CDR3 DNA sequence: TGTGCCAGCAGTTTCATTCGTCCGGGACAGGGTTCCTACGAGCAGTACTTC. This chain links TRBV27 with TRBJ2-7, with 9 bases lining up with TRBD1. CDR3 length: 17 residues. CDR1 is MNHEY and CDR2 is SMNVEV in the germline V gene (reference sequence). J lost 1 base, V lost 3 bases, and 10 bases had no gene match.

DNA for the CDR3: TGCGCCAGCAGCCATACCGGGACAGGGAAGGATCAGCCCCAGCATTTT. Protein: CASSHTGTGKDQPQHF. This chain uses TRBV4-1 with TRBJ1-5, with 9 bases fitting TRBD1. This CDR3 comprises 16 residues. J was trimmed by 5 bases and V by 3 bases; bases with no gene match: 8. Germline V gives CDR1 MGHRA, CDR2 YSYEKL.

The V and J genes are TRBV7-8 and TRBJ2-7; possible D gene TRBD1, 6 bases. Germline values: CDR1 SGHVS, CDR2 FQNEAQ. The CDR3 extends over 15 amino acids. The V gene lost 2 bases and the J gene lost 3 bases, with 14 bases spanning the gap. The CDR3 bases are TGTGCCAGCAGCTTAAAACAGGGAAGTGTCTACGAGCAGTACTTC. Its translation: CASSLKQGSVYEQYF. The full variable domain, rest sourced from reference TRBV7-8 and TRBJ2-7, is GAGVSQSPRYKVAKRGQDVALRCDPISGHVSLFWYQQALGQGPEFLTYFQNEAQLDKSGLPSDRFFAERPEGSVSTLKIQRTQQEDSAVYLCASSLKQGSVYEQYFGPGTRLTVT.

This clonotype has a handful of counts. At one end, the junction sequence differs from germline, possibly due to a read error. The chain employs TRBV24-1 and TRBJ1-2; D uncertain. The CDR3 consists of 15 residues. CDR1 and CDR2 from the germline V gene are KGHDR and SFDVKD. The CDR3 DNA is TGTGCCGCCAGTGATGGACCGAATTCAAACTATGGCTACACCTTC. Protein product: CAASDGPNSNYGYTF.

There are many counts of this clonotype. The chain combines TRBV11-2 with TRBJ2-5; D unclear. Germline V gives CDR1 SGHAT, CDR2 FQNNGV. V dropped 4 bases and J dropped 9 bases, with 12 bases sitting between them. CDR3 length: 12 amino acids. The CDR3 DNA is TGTGCCAGCAGCTCCCAGGCTAGGGCCCAGTACTTC. It translates to CASSSQARAQYF. The full variable domain, its missing parts supplied by reference TRBV11-2 and TRBJ2-5, is EAGVAQSPRYKIIEKRQSVAFWCNPISGHATLYWYQQILGQGPKLLIQFQNNGVVDDSQLPKDRFSAERLKGVDSTLKIQPAKLEDSAVYLCASSSQARAQYFGPGTRLLVL.

This clonotype was detected ten times or more. The rearrangement links TRBV24-1 to TRBJ2-1, with D possibly TRBD2 on 7 matching bases. The CDR3 sequence is 15 residues long. Trimming removed 0 bases from V and 7 bases from J, with 12 bases in between. CDR1 is KGHDR and CDR2 is SFDVKD in the germline V gene. The CDR3 sequence: CATSDLNREGNEQFF. The CDR3, as DNA: TGTGCCACCAGTGATTTGAACAGGGAGGGTAATGAGCAGTTCTTC.

Of note for this clonotype: A read error may explain this, as a much larger clone is one base away. The V gene is TRBV9, the J gene TRBJ2-3; 10 bases agree with TRBD2. The J segment lost 6 bases and the V segment lost 9 bases, leaving 13 bases of the junction unmatched. There are 15 residues in the CDR3. Germline loops: CDR1 SGDLS, CDR2 YYNGEE. The chain's CDR3 is CANSEGAGGPDTQYF. The CDR3 region has the DNA TGTGCCAACAGTGAGGGAGCGGGAGGGCCGGATACGCAGTATTTT.

There are many counts of this clonotype. The chain couples TRBV29-1 to TRBJ2-1; TRBD1 or TRBD2 may be the D gene (5 bases each). The ends were cut back, 4 bases at V and 6 bases at J, with 10 bases in the middle. This CDR3 is 12 amino acids long. Per germline, CDR1 SQVTM and CDR2 ANQGSEA. The CDR3 DNA reads as TGCAGCGTTGTGTGGGGGATCAATGAGCAGTTCTTC. Translating it yields CSVVWGINEQFF.

This clonotype appeared a single time. The chain is built from TRBV27 and TRBJ2-5, with 10 bases fitting TRBD1. CDR1 MNHEY and CDR2 SMNVEV come from the germline V gene (reference sequence). V lost 6 bases, J lost 2 bases, and 9 bases stayed unmatched. This CDR3 contains 16 residues. CDR3 protein: CASRKSGTGVQETQYF. CDR3 nucleotides: TGTGCCAGCAGAAAGTCCGGGACAGGGGTGCAAGAGACCCAGTACTTC.

This rearrangement joins TRBV10-3 to TRBJ2-3; no definite D call. V was cut by 4 bases and J by 11 bases, with 16 bases left in between. Germline lookup yields CDR1 ENHRY and CDR2 SYGVKD. The CDR3 is 13 amino acids. CDR3 coding DNA: TGTGCCATCAGTGCGGATTCCTACAATGAGCAGTATTTT. Residues: CAISADSYNEQYF.

This rearrangement joins TRBV10-3 to TRBJ1-5; D unresolved. The V gene lost 10 bases and the J gene lost 6 bases, with 22 bases spanning the gap. Germline CDR1 ENHRY, CDR2 SYGVKD. This CDR3 region has 15 residues. The CDR3 DNA sequence: TGTGCCAGCATCCATTACCCCGGCGGGTTTCAGCCCCAGCATTTT. Its translation is CASIHYPGGFQPQHF.

This chain uses TRBV10-3 with TRBJ2-3, with 8 nucleotides matching TRBD2. V lost 2 bases, J lost 2 bases, and 6 bases stayed unmatched. Germline CDR1 ENHRY, CDR2 SYGVKD. The CDR3 length is 16 residues. The CDR3 DNA reads as TGTGCCATCAGTGAGAACGGGGGGGCCTACACAGATACGCAGTATTTT. Protein sequence: CAISENGGAYTDTQYF.

For this clonotype: A clone one base away is much larger, so this may be a read error. The chain combines TRBV2 with TRBJ2-2; D uncertain. Germline CDR1 reads SNHLY; CDR2 reads FYNNEI. The length of the CDR3 is 13 residues. Trimming removed 6 bases at V and 6 bases at J, with 11 bases between. CDR3 amino acids: CASSPESAGELFF. For the CDR3, the DNA is TGTGCCAGCAGCCCTGAGAGCGCCGGGGAGCTGTTTTTT.

The V gene is TRBV10-3, the J gene TRBJ2-7; D is perhaps TRBD1 (5 bases). The CDR3 extends over 14 amino acids. Trimming stripped 7 bases from V and 2 bases from J, with 15 bases between. Germline lookup yields CDR1 ENHRY and CDR2 SYGVKD. The CDR3, as DNA: TGTGCCATCAAAGGCGAAAGGACACCCTACGAGCAGTACTTC. Its translation: CAIKGERTPYEQYF.

This clonotype was found many times. The rearrangement uses TRBV2 and TRBJ1-2; 7 nucleotides align to TRBD1. CDR3 length: 12 residues. V gave up 8 bases and J gave up 2 bases; unmatched junction bases: 2. Germline V gene data show CDR1 as SNHLY and CDR2 as FYNNEI. Here the CDR3 reads CASLGQNYGYTF. DNA of the CDR3: TGTGCCAGCTTGGGACAGAACTATGGCTACACCTTC.

This chain uses TRBV6-2 or TRBV6-3 with TRBJ2-7; a weak D match, TRBD1 (5 bases). Germline V gene lookup returns CDR1 MNHEY and CDR2 SVGEGT. Trimming took 2 bases from V and 3 from J, leaving 8 bases between them. The CDR3 runs to 13 residues. This CDR3 is CASSYNRHYEQYF. The CDR3 DNA follows: TGTGCCAGCAGTTACAACAGGCACTACGAGCAGTACTTC.

Many counts were recorded for this clonotype. The V gene is TRBV9, the J gene TRBJ2-5; no clear D. The CDR3 spans 13 residues. V gave up 0 bases and J gave up 5 bases, with 8 bases separating them. Germline V gene data show CDR1 as SGDLS and CDR2 as YYNGEE. CDR3 loop: CASSVGIRETQYF. The CDR3 nucleotides read TGTGCCAGCAGCGTAGGTATTCGGGAGACCCAGTACTTC.

Points on this clonotype: It may be a read error: a sequence one base away is much more abundant. V usage is TRBV20-1 and J usage is TRBJ2-7; TRBD1 matches at 9 bases. Germline V gene data show CDR1 as DFQATT and CDR2 as SNEGSKA (reference sequence). The CDR3 covers 15 residues. CDR3 protein: CSARDLGTGTYGQYF. The CDR3 nucleotides are TGCAGTGCTAGAGATCTCGGGACAGGGACCTACGGGCAGTACTTC.

This clonotype has at least ten counts. V usage is TRBV29-1 and J usage is TRBJ2-5; D gene unclear. V gave up 4 bases and J gave up 5 bases, with 11 bases separating them. This CDR3 has 12 amino acids. Per germline, CDR1 SQVTM and CDR2 ANQGSEA. This CDR3 reads CSVVGIHETQYF. The CDR3, as DNA: TGCAGCGTTGTAGGGATTCATGAGACCCAGTACTTC.